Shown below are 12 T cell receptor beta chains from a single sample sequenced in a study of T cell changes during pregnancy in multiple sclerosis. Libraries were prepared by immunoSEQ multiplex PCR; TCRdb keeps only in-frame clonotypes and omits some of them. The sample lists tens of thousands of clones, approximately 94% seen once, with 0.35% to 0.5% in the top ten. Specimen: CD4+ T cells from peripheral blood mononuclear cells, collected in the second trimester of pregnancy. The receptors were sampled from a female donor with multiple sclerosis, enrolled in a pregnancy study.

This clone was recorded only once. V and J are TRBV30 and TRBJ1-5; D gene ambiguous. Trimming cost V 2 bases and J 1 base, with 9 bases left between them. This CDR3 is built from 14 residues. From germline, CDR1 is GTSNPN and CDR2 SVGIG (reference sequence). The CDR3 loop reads CAWSLPGSNQPQHF. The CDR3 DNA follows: TGTGCCTGGAGTCTTCCGGGGAGCAATCAGCCCCAGCATTTT.

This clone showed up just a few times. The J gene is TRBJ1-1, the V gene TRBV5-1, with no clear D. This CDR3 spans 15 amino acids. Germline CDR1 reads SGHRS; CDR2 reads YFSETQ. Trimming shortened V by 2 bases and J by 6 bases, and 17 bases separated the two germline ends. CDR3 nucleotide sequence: TGCGCCAGCAGCTTTGCGACGACAAGCAGGTCTGAAGCTTTCTTT. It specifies CASSFATTSRSEAFF.

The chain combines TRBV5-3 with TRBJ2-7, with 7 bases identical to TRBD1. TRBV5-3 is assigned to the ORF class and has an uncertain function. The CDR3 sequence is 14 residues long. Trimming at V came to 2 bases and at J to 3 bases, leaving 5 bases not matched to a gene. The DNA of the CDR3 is TGTGCCAGAAGCTTAAAGGGGACAGACTACGAGCAGTACTTC. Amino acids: CARSLKGTDYEQYF.

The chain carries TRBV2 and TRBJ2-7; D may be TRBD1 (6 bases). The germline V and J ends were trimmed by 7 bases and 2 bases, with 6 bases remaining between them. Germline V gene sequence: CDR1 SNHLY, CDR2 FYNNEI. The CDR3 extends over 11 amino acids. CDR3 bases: TGTGCCAGCAACAGGGCCTACGAGCAGTACTTC. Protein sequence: CASNRAYEQYF.

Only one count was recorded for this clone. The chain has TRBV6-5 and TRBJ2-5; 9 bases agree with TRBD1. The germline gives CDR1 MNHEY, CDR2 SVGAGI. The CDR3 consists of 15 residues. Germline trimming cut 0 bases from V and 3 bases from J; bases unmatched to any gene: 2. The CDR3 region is CASSYSTGGEETQYF. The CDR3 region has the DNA TGTGCCAGCAGTTACTCAACAGGGGGCGAAGAGACCCAGTACTTC.

CDR3 loop: CASSFRRLSQETQYF. CDR3 in DNA: TGTGCCAGCAGTTTCAGGCGCTTATCACAAGAGACCCAGTACTTC. The chain couples TRBV27 to TRBJ2-5, with D uncertain. CDR3 length: 15 amino acids. CDR1 is MNHEY, CDR2 SMNVEV, per germline (reference sequence). The V and J ends lost 3 bases and 2 bases respectively, with 13 bases between them.

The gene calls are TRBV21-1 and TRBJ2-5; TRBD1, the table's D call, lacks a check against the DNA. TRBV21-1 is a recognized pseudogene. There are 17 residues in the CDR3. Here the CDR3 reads CASSKATGGPLQETQYF. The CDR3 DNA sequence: TGTGCCAGCAGCAAAGCCACAGGGGGCCCCCTCCAAGAGACCCAGTACTTC.

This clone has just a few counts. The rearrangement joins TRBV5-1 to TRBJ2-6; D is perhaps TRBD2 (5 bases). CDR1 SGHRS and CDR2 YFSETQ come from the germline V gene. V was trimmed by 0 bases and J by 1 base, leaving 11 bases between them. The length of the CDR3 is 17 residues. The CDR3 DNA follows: TGCGCCAGCAGCTTGGACAGCAGGACTTCTGGGGCCAACGTCCTGACTTTC. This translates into CASSLDSRTSGANVLTF.

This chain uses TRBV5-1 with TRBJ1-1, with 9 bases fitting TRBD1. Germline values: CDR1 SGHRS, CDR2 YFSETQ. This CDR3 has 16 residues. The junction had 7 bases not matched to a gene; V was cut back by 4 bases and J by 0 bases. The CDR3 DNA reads TGCGCCAGCAGCCTGGACAGGGGCCTCATGAACACTGAAGCTTTCTTT. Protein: CASSLDRGLMNTEAFF.

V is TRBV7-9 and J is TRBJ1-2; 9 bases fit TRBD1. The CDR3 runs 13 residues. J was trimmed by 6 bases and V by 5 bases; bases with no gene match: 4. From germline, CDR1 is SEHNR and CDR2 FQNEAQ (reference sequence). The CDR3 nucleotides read TGTGCCAGCAGCCGGGACAGGGCCCATGGCTACACCTTC. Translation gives CASSRDRAHGYTF.

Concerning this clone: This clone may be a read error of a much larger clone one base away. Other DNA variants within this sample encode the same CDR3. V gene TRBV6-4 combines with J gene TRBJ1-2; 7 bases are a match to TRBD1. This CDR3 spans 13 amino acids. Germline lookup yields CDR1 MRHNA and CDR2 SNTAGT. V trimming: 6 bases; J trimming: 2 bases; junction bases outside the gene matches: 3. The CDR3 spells CASSETGNYGYTF. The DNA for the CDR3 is TGTGCCAGCAGCGAGACAGGGAACTATGGCTACACCTTC.

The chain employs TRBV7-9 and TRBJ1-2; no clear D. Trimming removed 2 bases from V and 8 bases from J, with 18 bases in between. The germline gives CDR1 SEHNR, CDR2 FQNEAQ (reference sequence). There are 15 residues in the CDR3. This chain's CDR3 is CASSLPLTGELGYTF. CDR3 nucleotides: TGTGCCAGCAGCTTACCCCTGACGGGAGAATTAGGCTACACCTTC.